Following are 20 T cell receptor beta chains from one sample sequenced in a study of PD-1 blockade in classical Hodgkin lymphoma. Assay used: immunoSEQ multiplex PCR; TCRdb lists only in-frame clones, some missing. The sample has approximately 110,000 clones, more than 70% seen once. Time point denoted: cycle 4 day 1 (C4D1), after five to seven weeks of nivolumab. Brentuximab vedotin exposure varied among the patients, all of whom had relapsed after autologous stem cell transplantation. The sample in question was peripheral blood mononuclear cells (PBMCs), obtained before the fourth cycle of nivolumab. These receptors were obtained from a human donor with classical Hodgkin lymphoma.

The chain combines TRBV11-2 with TRBJ2-1, with TRBD1 as a possible D gene (6 bases). V dropped 1 base and J dropped 5 bases, with 18 bases sitting between them. From germline, CDR1 is SGHAT and CDR2 FQNNGV. This CDR3 is built from 17 residues. The CDR3 reads CASSLGRSGTYHNEQFF. In DNA, the CDR3 is TGTGCCAGCAGCTTAGGCCGGTCCGGGACATATCACAATGAGCAGTTCTTC. Using reference TRBV11-2 and TRBJ2-1 for the parts outside the CDR3, the full variable domain is EAGVAQSPRYKIIEKRQSVAFWCNPISGHATLYWYQQILGQGPKLLIQFQNNGVVDDSQLPKDRFSAERLKGVDSTLKIQPAKLEDSAVYLCASSLGRSGTYHNEQFFGPGTRLTVL.

The genes are TRBV7-2 and TRBJ2-7; possible D gene TRBD1, 5 bases. This CDR3 region has 15 residues. Trimming removed 2 bases from V and 3 bases from J, with 14 bases in between. Germline loops: CDR1 SGHTA, CDR2 FQGNSA. Here the CDR3 reads CASSLMPTEIYEQYF. CDR3 nucleotides: TGTGCCAGCAGCTTAATGCCGACAGAAATCTACGAGCAGTACTTC.

This clone was detected once. The V call is TRBV5-1, the J call TRBJ1-2; D may be TRBD1 (6 bases). V was cut by 5 bases and J by 3 bases, with 11 bases left in between. CDR1 SGHRS and CDR2 YFSETQ come from the germline V gene. The CDR3 runs 13 residues. The CDR3 nucleotides read TGCGCCAGCAGTGGTAAGGGGGACTATGGCTACACCTTC. Its protein product is CASSGKGDYGYTF.

The gene calls are TRBV4-1 and TRBJ2-7; 10 bases match TRBD2. CDR1 MGHRA and CDR2 YSYEKL come from the germline V gene. Germline trimming cut 1 base from V and 4 bases from J; bases unmatched to any gene: 4. The length of the CDR3 is 15 residues. In nucleotides, the CDR3 is TGCGCCAGCAGCCAAGGGACTAGCGGAGGATACGAGCAGTACTTC. This encodes CASSQGTSGGYEQYF.

The sample holds one count of this clone. The V call is TRBV29-1, the J call TRBJ2-7, with D perhaps matching TRBD2 (6 bases). This CDR3 has 11 amino acids. Germline V gives CDR1 SQVTM, CDR2 ANQGSEA. Trimming pared 8 bases from V and 6 bases from J, leaving 14 bases between. CDR3 loop: CSSRWGVEQYF. The CDR3 DNA follows: TGCAGCTCGCGATGGGGGGTCGAGCAGTACTTC.

The CDR3 protein is CASSSQRRGHYQETQYF. The CDR3 region has the DNA TGTGCCAGCAGTTCACAACGACGGGGGCATTACCAAGAGACCCAGTACTTC. V is TRBV25-1 and J is TRBJ2-5, with D perhaps assigned TRBD1 or TRBD2 (6 bases each). V lost 5 bases and J 0 bases, leaving 19 bases between the germline ends. Germline V gene lookup returns CDR1 MGHDK and CDR2 SYGVNS. This CDR3 has 17 amino acids.

V usage is TRBV5-1 and J usage is TRBJ2-7, with 7 bases identical to TRBD1. V dropped 4 bases and J dropped 3; count of bases not matched to a gene: 4. Looked up from germline, CDR1 is SGHRS and CDR2 is YFSETQ. The CDR3 consists of 13 residues. The CDR3, as DNA: TGCGCCAGCAGCCCGGGACAGAACTACGAGCAGTACTTC. Amino acid sequence: CASSPGQNYEQYF. The complete variable domain, with remaining parts taken from reference TRBV5-1 and TRBJ2-7, reads KAGVTQTPRYLIKTRGQQVTLSCSPISGHRSVSWYQQTPGQGLQFLFEYFSETQRNKGNFPGRFSGRQFSNSRSEMNVSTLELGDSALYLCASSPGQNYEQYFGPGTRLTVT.

This rearrangement joins TRBV28 to TRBJ2-3; D is tentatively TRBD1 or TRBD2 (5 bases each). The germline gives CDR1 MDHEN, CDR2 SYDVKM. The germline V and J ends were trimmed by 5 bases and 6 bases, with 21 bases remaining between them. The CDR3 has 16 amino acids. This CDR3 reads CASSDLGTGSRDTQYF. The CDR3 nucleotides are TGTGCCAGCAGTGACCTCGGGACGGGCTCAAGGGATACGCAGTATTTT.

Regarding this clone: This specimen includes other DNA sequences encoding the same CDR3. The rearrangement joins TRBV5-5 to TRBJ1-1; D is ambiguous. Germline V gene lookup returns CDR1 SGHKS and CDR2 YYEKEE (reference sequence). The V and J ends lost 0 bases and 0 bases respectively, with 3 bases between them. The CDR3 has 13 residues. In nucleotides, the CDR3 is TGTGCCAGCAGCTTGGGGTTGAACACTGAAGCTTTCTTT. Translated, it gives CASSLGLNTEAFF.

The CDR3 DNA reads TGCGCCAGCAGCCAAGAACGTTACACAGATACGCAGTATTTT. Encoded protein: CASSQERYTDTQYF. The V gene is TRBV4-3, the J gene TRBJ2-3, with D unresolved. Trimming took 0 bases from V and 2 from J, leaving 6 bases between them. The CDR3 totals 14 residues. CDR1 and CDR2 from the germline V gene are LGHNA and YSLEER.

The chain combines TRBV6-5 with TRBJ1-2, with 8 nucleotides matching TRBD1. After removal of 7 bases from V and 2 bases from J, the junction contained 6 bases not matched to a gene. The CDR3 spans 14 residues. Germline lookup yields CDR1 MNHEY and CDR2 SVGAGI. Here the CDR3 DNA reads TGTGCCAGCAAAGCGACAGGGGTCAACTATGGCTACACCTTC. Encoded protein: CASKATGVNYGYTF.

This chain links TRBV11-3 with TRBJ2-7; D perhaps matches TRBD1 (6 bases). V gave up 1 base and J gave up 2 bases, with 12 bases separating them. Germline V gene data show CDR1 as SGHNT and CDR2 as YENEEA. There are 15 residues in the CDR3. CDR3 in amino acids: CASSLAYRDTYEQYF. The CDR3, as DNA: TGTGCCAGCAGCTTAGCCTACCGGGACACCTACGAGCAGTACTTC.

The genes are TRBV5-1 and TRBJ2-5; the D is unclear. There are 11 residues in the CDR3. CDR1 and CDR2 from the germline V gene are SGHRS and YFSETQ. The V end lost 0 bases, the J end lost 7 bases, and 4 bases lay between the germline ends. The CDR3 bases are TGCGCCAGCAGCTTGGAGAGGACCCAGTACTTC. Translated: CASSLERTQYF. Supplemented by reference TRBV5-1 and TRBJ2-5, the full variable domain reads KAGVTQTPRYLIKTRGQQVTLSCSPISGHRSVSWYQQTPGQGLQFLFEYFSETQRNKGNFPGRFSGRQFSNSRSEMNVSTLELGDSALYLCASSLERTQYFGPGTRLLVL.

The chain employs TRBV27 and TRBJ2-7; 12 bases align to TRBD2. Germline values: CDR1 MNHEY, CDR2 SMNVEV (reference sequence). The CDR3 loop spans 15 amino acids. V gave up 6 bases and J gave up 3 bases; unmatched junction bases: 6. CDR3 DNA: TGTGCCAGCAGCAGTCTAGCGGGAGGGCTCTACGAGCAGTACTTC. This codes for CASSSLAGGLYEQYF.

This clone was seen only a few times. V and J are TRBV27 and TRBJ1-2; tentatively, D is TRBD1 (6 bases). V gave up 6 bases and J gave up 4 bases, with 18 bases separating them. CDR1 and CDR2 (germline): MNHEY, SMNVEV (reference sequence). This CDR3 has 15 amino acids. The CDR3 DNA is TGTGCCAGCAGAAAACAGGGCCTGACTACCTATGGCTACACCTTC. It codes for CASRKQGLTTYGYTF.

The V and J genes are TRBV11-2 and TRBJ2-1, with D tentatively TRBD2 (5 bases). The CDR3 runs 15 residues. V was trimmed by 3 bases and J by 0 bases, leaving 9 bases between them. Germline V gives CDR1 SGHAT, CDR2 FQNNGV. CDR3 residues: CASSFTDYSYNEQFF. CDR3 in DNA: TGTGCCAGCAGCTTCACAGACTACTCCTACAATGAGCAGTTCTTC.

The gene calls are TRBV4-1 and TRBJ1-3, with D hard to call. V was pared by 0 bases and J by 0 bases, with 9 bases between. Looked up from germline, CDR1 is MGHRA and CDR2 is YSYEKL. CDR3 length: 16 amino acids. Here the CDR3 reads CASSQDVTHSGNTIYF. As DNA, the CDR3 is TGCGCCAGCAGCCAAGATGTGACACACTCTGGAAACACCATATATTTT.

This clone was picked up a small number of times. The chain has TRBV2 and TRBJ1-4; D is possibly TRBD1 (5 bases). The V end lost 7 bases, the J end lost 7 bases, and 19 bases lay between the germline ends. Germline lookup yields CDR1 SNHLY and CDR2 FYNNEI. The CDR3 is 15 residues long. The DNA of the CDR3 is TGTGCCAGCATGCCTGACAGTCGCTTGGGTGAAAAACTGTTTTTT. Amino acids: CASMPDSRLGEKLFF.

This chain links TRBV28 with TRBJ1-4; D is possibly TRBD1 (6 bases). Germline loops: CDR1 MDHEN, CDR2 SYDVKM. Trimming shortened V by 5 bases and J by 0 bases, and 16 bases separated the two germline ends. The CDR3 is 17 amino acids. The CDR3 spells CASSPWTADATNEKLFF. Written as DNA, the CDR3 is TGTGCCAGCAGTCCATGGACAGCAGATGCAACTAATGAAAAACTGTTTTTT.

The chain carries TRBV5-1 and TRBJ2-7; D not resolved. The CDR3 covers 13 residues. The germline V and J ends were trimmed by 2 bases and 5 bases, with 11 bases remaining between them. The germline V gene encodes CDR1 SGHRS and CDR2 YFSETQ. The chain's CDR3 is CASSFPNEDEQYF. The DNA for the CDR3 is TGCGCCAGCAGCTTCCCTAATGAAGACGAGCAGTACTTC.